One and the same sample provided the 10 T cell receptor beta chains below, sequenced in a study of regulatory T cells in long-lasting Graves disease. Relying on iRepertoire HTBI primers and Arm-PCR of CDR3 regions, the team built TCR beta libraries. TCRdb analysed the multiplex PCR reads with MiXCR anew, one entry per CDR3 protein. The repertoire includes a few hundred thousand distinct CDR3 sequences, 20% to 25% of them detected once, and roughly 14% sits in the top ten. The time point: persistent/refractory GD, antithyroid drugs over 5 years with positive TRAb. The TCR library used RNA extracted from PBMCs. The sample here was peripheral blood mononuclear cells (PBMCs), taken when the disease was refractory, from a patient treated with antithyroid drugs. All receptors derive from a female donor with Graves disease.

The chain carries TRBV19 and TRBJ1-1; D may be TRBD1 (6 bases). The V gene's germline CDR1 is LNHDA and CDR2 SQIVND (reference sequence). V lost 5 bases and J 1 base, leaving 17 bases between the germline ends. The CDR3 loop spans 16 amino acids. The CDR3 protein is CASSRPRADRNTEAFF. The CDR3 nucleotides read TGTGCCAGTAGTCGTCCCCGGGCGGACAGGAACACTGAAGCTTTCTTT.

The rearrangement joins TRBV29-1 to TRBJ2-3, with 8 bases fitting TRBD2. Losses at the gene ends were 3 bases for V and 8 bases for J; bases not matched to a gene: 16. CDR1 is SQVTM and CDR2 is ANQGSEA in the germline V gene. There are 16 residues in the CDR3. The chain's CDR3 is CSVDKLAVSGRGTQYF. The CDR3 DNA follows: TGCAGCGTTGACAAACTAGCGGTTAGTGGGAGGGGTACGCAGTATTTT.

This clonotype turned up a few times. The genes are TRBV29-1 and TRBJ2-5; TRBD2 matches at 9 bases. CDR1 is SQVTM, CDR2 ANQGSEA, per germline. The length of the CDR3 is 15 residues. The V and J ends lost 0 bases and 3 bases, in that order; junction bases with no gene match: 5. CDR3 coding DNA: TGCAGCGTTGAAGAAGCGAGCGGGGGGAAAGAGACCCAGTACTTC. Amino acids: CSVEEASGGKETQYF.

This sequence joins TRBV4-1 and TRBJ1-3; D is undetermined. From germline, CDR1 is MGHRA and CDR2 YSYEKL. The CDR3 loop spans 13 amino acids. Trimming removed 5 bases from V and 7 bases from J, with 12 bases in between. CDR3 DNA: TGCGCCAGCAGCGCGCCCTCCGCGAACACCATATATTTT. This encodes CASSAPSANTIYF.

This chain uses TRBV14 with TRBJ2-7, with D possibly TRBD1 on 8 matching bases. V gave up 4 bases and J gave up 6 bases, with 22 bases separating them. The CDR3 contains 16 residues. In germline, CDR1 is SGHDN, CDR2 FVKESK. CDR3 protein: CASSPHLRTGRGEQYF. CDR3 sequence (DNA): TGTGCCAGCAGCCCCCACCTAAGGACAGGGAGGGGCGAGCAGTACTTC.

This clonotype was counted only a few times. The V gene is TRBV3-1, the J gene TRBJ1-5; 7 bases are shared with TRBD1. V trimming: 0 bases; J trimming: 4 bases; junction bases outside the gene matches: 3. The V gene's germline CDR1 is LGHDT and CDR2 YNNKEL (reference sequence). The CDR3 spans 15 residues. The CDR3 DNA follows: TGTGCCAGCAGCCAAGATTGGGGACAGAATCAGCCCCAGCATTTT. Residues: CASSQDWGQNQPQHF.

This clonotype was observed at least ten times. V usage is TRBV3-1 and J usage is TRBJ1-2, with D possibly matching TRBD1 (6 bases). This CDR3 has 14 residues. Germline assignment: CDR1 LGHDT and CDR2 YNNKEL (reference sequence). V was pared by 0 bases and J by 8 bases, with 13 bases between. CDR3 protein: CASSQDQGTVGYTF. CDR3 DNA: TGTGCCAGCAGCCAAGATCAGGGGACCGTCGGCTACACCTTC.

The sample holds a few counts of this clonotype. This chain connects TRBV3-1 to TRBJ2-7, with 8 nucleotides matching TRBD2. Trimming took 4 bases from V and 4 from J; bases not matched to a gene: 15. The CDR3 loop spans 17 amino acids. Per germline, CDR1 LGHDT and CDR2 YNNKEL (reference sequence). As DNA, the CDR3 is TGTGCCAGCAGCCTTAAGATGGTCCGGGAGGGCCTATACGAGCAGTACTTC. Protein: CASSLKMVREGLYEQYF.

This chain links TRBV4-2 with TRBJ2-2, with D tentatively TRBD2 (6 bases). The CDR3 has 16 amino acids. Trimming stripped 0 bases from V and 4 bases from J, with 12 bases between. CDR1 is LGHNA and CDR2 is YNFKEQ in the germline V gene. This CDR3 is CASSQELVGGTGELFF. CDR3 bases: TGTGCCAGCAGCCAAGAGCTCGTGGGGGGCACCGGGGAGCTGTTTTTT.

This clonotype occurred a few times. This chain connects TRBV5-1 to TRBJ2-2; no clear D gene. CDR3 length: 14 residues. Germline V gives CDR1 SGHRS, CDR2 YFSETQ. The V end lost 0 bases, the J end lost 0 bases, and 3 bases lay between the germline ends. CDR3 sequence (DNA): TGCGCCAGCAGCTTGGCATCGAACACCGGGGAGCTGTTTTTT. Amino acid sequence: CASSLASNTGELFF.